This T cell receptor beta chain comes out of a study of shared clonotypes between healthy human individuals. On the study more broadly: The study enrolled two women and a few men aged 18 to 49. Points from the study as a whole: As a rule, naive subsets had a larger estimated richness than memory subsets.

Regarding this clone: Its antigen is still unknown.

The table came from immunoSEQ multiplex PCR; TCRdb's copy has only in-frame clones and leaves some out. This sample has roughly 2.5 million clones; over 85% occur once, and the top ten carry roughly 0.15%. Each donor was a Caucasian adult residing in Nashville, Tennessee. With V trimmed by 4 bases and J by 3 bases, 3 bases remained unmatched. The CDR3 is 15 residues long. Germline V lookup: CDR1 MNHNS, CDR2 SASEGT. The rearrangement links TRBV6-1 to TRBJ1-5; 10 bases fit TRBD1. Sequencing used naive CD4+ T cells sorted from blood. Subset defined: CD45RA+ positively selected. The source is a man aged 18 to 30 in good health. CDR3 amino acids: CASSGGQGNNQPQHF. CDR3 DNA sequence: TGTGCCAGCAGTGGGGGACAGGGGAACAATCAGCCCCAGCATTTT.